The 9 T cell receptor beta chains below come from one sample, sequenced in a study of blood T cell repertoires in COVID-19. Some clones are missing from TCRdb's copy, which holds only in-frame ones; the method was immunoSEQ multiplex PCR. The sample contains some 200,000 clones, around 80% of which appear only once. Sequencing used peripheral blood. These receptors were collected from a human donor in a cohort sampled during active COVID-19.

The count of this clone is one. This chain uses TRBV9 with TRBJ1-1, with TRBD1 matching over 7 bases. The CDR3 consists of 14 residues. Germline values: CDR1 SGDLS, CDR2 YYNGEE. The trim removed 3 bases at V and 4 bases at J, leaving 6 bases unmatched. The CDR3: CASSGQGGGTEAFF. The CDR3 DNA follows: TGTGCCAGCAGCGGTCAGGGGGGCGGCACTGAAGCTTTCTTT.

V gene TRBV28 combines with J gene TRBJ2-1; weak D call: TRBD1 (5 bases). V dropped 2 bases and J dropped 8 bases, with 10 bases sitting between them. The CDR3 sequence is 13 residues long. Germline CDR1 is MDHEN and CDR2 is SYDVKM. CDR3 nucleotides: TGTGCCAGCAGTTTACCAGGGAACCATGAGCAGTTCTTC. It encodes CASSLPGNHEQFF.

This chain joins TRBV19 and TRBJ1-1; the D gene is possibly TRBD1 (5 bases). The CDR3 contains 15 residues. V was shortened by 2 bases and J by 0 bases, with 10 bases between the two germline ends. Germline lookup yields CDR1 LNHDA and CDR2 SQIVND (reference sequence). The CDR3: CASSITNRLNTEAFF. The CDR3 DNA follows: TGTGCCAGTAGTATAACCAACAGGCTGAACACTGAAGCTTTCTTT.

The rearrangement links TRBV28 to TRBJ1-3; 10 bases line up with TRBD1. The CDR3 spans 15 residues. The trim removed 3 bases at V and 5 bases at J, leaving 4 bases unmatched. Germline-derived CDR1 and CDR2 are MDHEN and SYDVKM. Here the CDR3 DNA reads TGTGCCAGCAGTTTGGACAGGGGGTTGAGAAACACCATATATTTT. Translating gives CASSLDRGLRNTIYF.

The chain couples TRBV7-9 to TRBJ2-2, with unresolved D. V lost 4 bases to trimming and J lost 4 bases, with 4 bases between them. Germline assignment: CDR1 SEHNR and CDR2 FQNEAQ (reference sequence). The CDR3 has 12 amino acids. The CDR3 spells CASSSSTGELFF. CDR3 nucleotide sequence: TGTGCCAGCAGCTCCTCCACCGGGGAGCTGTTTTTT.

The chain uses TRBV30 and TRBJ1-6; D remains ambiguous. V was pared by 1 base and J by 2 bases, with 9 bases between. This CDR3 comprises 15 residues. The germline V gene encodes CDR1 GTSNPN and CDR2 SVGIG (reference sequence). CDR3 DNA: TGTGCCTGGAGTGGATCCGGGACCTATAATTCACCCCTCCACTTT. Translated, it gives CAWSGSGTYNSPLHF.

V and J are TRBV2 and TRBJ1-3, with TRBD1 as a possible D gene (5 bases). CDR3 length: 16 amino acids. The V and J ends lost 3 bases and 1 base respectively, with 13 bases between them. Per the germline V gene, CDR1 is SNHLY and CDR2 is FYNNEI. The CDR3, as DNA: TGTGCCAGCAGTGATCAGGGTATACGATCTGGAAACACCATATATTTT. Its translation is CASSDQGIRSGNTIYF.

This sequence joins TRBV15 and TRBJ2-1; TRBD2 matches at 11 bases. The CDR3 is 16 amino acids. Germline V gene sequence: CDR1 LNHNV, CDR2 YYDKDF (reference sequence). The trim removed 9 bases at V and 8 bases at J, leaving 15 bases unmatched. The CDR3 is CATRTGTSGPRHEQFF. The CDR3 DNA reads TGTGCCACGCGAACCGGGACTAGCGGTCCCCGTCATGAGCAGTTCTTC.

This clone appeared once. J is TRBJ2-1 and V is TRBV7-6; D gene uncertain. The CDR3 length is 15 residues. Trimming removed 1 base at V and 6 bases at J, with 13 bases between. Germline lookup yields CDR1 SGHVS and CDR2 FNYEAQ. Here the CDR3 DNA reads TGTGCCAGCAGCTTAGGGCGGAATTGGCGCAATGAGCAGTTCTTC. This codes for CASSLGRNWRNEQFF.